The rows below give T cell receptor beta chains drawn from one sample of a study of blood T cell repertoires in COVID-19. The method was immunoSEQ multiplex PCR; TCRdb's version includes in-frame clones alone and lacks a portion of them. The sample includes over 350,000 clones, just over 90% of them seen just once. The sample was PBMCs or T cells enriched from blood (not recorded which). These receptors all stem from a woman aged 40 to 55 who had been exposed to COVID-19. CDR3s include the opening cysteine and the closing phenylalanine or tryptophan.

j_call | v_call | cdr3_aa
TRBJ1-2 | TRBV20-1 | CEWASDYGYTF
TRBJ2-6 | TRBV7-9 | CASTLRDRGPQGANVLTF
TRBJ2-2 | TRBV5-8 | CASSRKLAGYTGELFF
TRBJ2-3 | TRBV5-6 | CASSLTSGGTDTQYF
TRBJ2-7 | TRBV3-1/TRBV3-2 | CASSQFAYEQYF
TRBJ2-7 | TRBV6-2/TRBV6-3 | CASSPRQGGTYEQYF
TRBJ1-5 | TRBV2 | CASTTGQGGQPQHF
TRBJ1-2 | TRBV19 | CASSQGRHNYGYTF
TRBJ2-7 | TRBV6-2/TRBV6-3 | CASSSSDIGPYEQYF
TRBJ2-7 | TRBV21-1 | CASSKGAGWKPYEQYF
TRBJ1-3 | TRBV5-1 | CASSLVGQFSGNTIYF
TRBJ1-1 | TRBV18 | CASSPRRVNTEAFF
TRBJ2-3 | TRBV19 | CASSAPRTGGADTQYF
TRBJ2-1 | TRBV5-6 | CASSAGLAGSSYNEQFF
TRBJ1-6 | TRBV2 | CASSHGVSGSPLHF
TRBJ1-4 | TRBV6-1 | CASSEASLATNEKLFF
TRBJ1-4 | TRBV4-1 | CASSEVGTGGEKLFF
TRBJ1-2 | TRBV30 | CACPEHNYGYTF
TRBJ2-1 | TRBV11-3 | CASSFSPSDSEEQFF
TRBJ1-2 | TRBV27 | CASRDKGREYGYTF
TRBJ1-2 | TRBV28 | CASSPPMRGIYGYTF
TRBJ1-5 | TRBV7-8 | CASSPSWGQIAPQPQHF
TRBJ1-2 | TRBV18 | CASTVTIDSYGYTF
TRBJ1-4 | TRBV5-1 | CASSPRTGENNEKLFF
TRBJ1-2 | TRBV12-5 | CASGLDLGSGYTF
TRBJ1-6 | TRBV2 | CASRVDRGAGLGNSPLHF
TRBJ1-1 | TRBV12-3/TRBV12-4 | CASSLSGNTEAFF
TRBJ2-3 | TRBV10-3 | CAISGTIVSDTQYF
TRBJ1-2 | TRBV7-9 | CASSLGRDRRWMNYGYTF
TRBJ1-2 | TRBV7-9 | CASSGVGLGQAHYGYTF
TRBJ2-1 | TRBV10-1 | CASSEVAGVYNEQFF
TRBJ1-6 | TRBV5-4 | CASSEDRVNSPLHF
TRBJ1-5 | TRBV28 | CASSPGTVGQPQHF
TRBJ1-1 | TRBV18 | CASTSPRAGNTEAFF
TRBJ1-2 | TRBV5-1 | CASSLQGADYGYTF
TRBJ1-1 | TRBV7-3 | CASSPNTNTEAFF
TRBJ1-2 | TRBV30 | CAWSPNRGRYGYTF
TRBJ1-2 | TRBV18 | CASSPQSENYGYTF
TRBJ2-2 | TRBV25-1 | CASSPRAGELFF
TRBJ1-3 | TRBV9 | CASSVDGGTGNTIYF
TRBJ1-2 | TRBV11-2 | CASSPGQFTNYGYTF
TRBJ1-5 | TRBV27 | CASSFRGGQGVSPQHF
TRBJ1-1 | TRBV12-3/TRBV12-4 | CASSSTMGPEAFF
TRBJ1-2 | TRBV3-1/TRBV3-2 | CASSQDGGTGYGYTF
TRBJ1-3 | TRBV11-3 | CASSLGVSKISGNTIYF
TRBJ1-5 | TRBV18 | CASSPPTGVQPQHF
TRBJ1-2 | TRBV2 | CASIEAGYTF
TRBJ1-2 | TRBV12-3/TRBV12-4 | CASSQDSAYGYTF
TRBJ2-2 | TRBV5-1 | CASSQTSPAGELFF
TRBJ1-1 | TRBV11-3 | CASSPRQARLNTEAFF